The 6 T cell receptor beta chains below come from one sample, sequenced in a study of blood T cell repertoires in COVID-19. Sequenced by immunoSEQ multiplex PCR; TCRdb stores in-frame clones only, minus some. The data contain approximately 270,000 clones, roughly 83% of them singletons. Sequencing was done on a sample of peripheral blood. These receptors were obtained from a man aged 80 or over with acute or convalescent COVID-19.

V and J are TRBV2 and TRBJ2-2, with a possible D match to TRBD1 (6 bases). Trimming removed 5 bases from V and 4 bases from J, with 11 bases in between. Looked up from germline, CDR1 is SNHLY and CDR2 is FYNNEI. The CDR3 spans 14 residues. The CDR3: CASSRAGATGELFF. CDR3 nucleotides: TGTGCCAGCAGTCGGGCAGGGGCCACCGGGGAGCTGTTTTTT.

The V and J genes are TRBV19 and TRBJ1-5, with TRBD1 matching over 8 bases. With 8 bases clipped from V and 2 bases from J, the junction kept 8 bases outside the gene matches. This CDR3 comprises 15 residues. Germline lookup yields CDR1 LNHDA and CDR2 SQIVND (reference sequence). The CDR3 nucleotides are TGTGCCAGTTCGACAGACAGGGGAGGCAATCAGCCCCAGCATTTT. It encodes CASSTDRGGNQPQHF.

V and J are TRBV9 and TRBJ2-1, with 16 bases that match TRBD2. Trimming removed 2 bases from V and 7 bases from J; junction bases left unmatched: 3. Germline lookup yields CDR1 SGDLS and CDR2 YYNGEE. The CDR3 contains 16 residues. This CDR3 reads CASSVGLAGGRNEQFF. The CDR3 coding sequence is TGTGCCAGCAGCGTGGGACTAGCGGGGGGGCGGAATGAGCAGTTCTTC.

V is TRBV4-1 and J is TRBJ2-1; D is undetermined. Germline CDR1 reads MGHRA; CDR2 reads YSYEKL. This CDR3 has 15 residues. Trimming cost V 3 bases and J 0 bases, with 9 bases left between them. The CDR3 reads CASSQNSISYNEQFF. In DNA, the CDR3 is TGCGCCAGCAGCCAGAACAGTATCTCCTACAATGAGCAGTTCTTC.

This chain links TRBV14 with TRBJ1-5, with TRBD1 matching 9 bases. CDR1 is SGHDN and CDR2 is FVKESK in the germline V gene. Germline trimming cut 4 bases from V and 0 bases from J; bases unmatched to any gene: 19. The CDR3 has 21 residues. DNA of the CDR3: TGTGCCAGCAGCCTTCCCCCGGGACAGGGAAAGGGCCTTGGTAGCAATCAGCCCCAGCATTTT. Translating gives CASSLPPGQGKGLGSNQPQHF.

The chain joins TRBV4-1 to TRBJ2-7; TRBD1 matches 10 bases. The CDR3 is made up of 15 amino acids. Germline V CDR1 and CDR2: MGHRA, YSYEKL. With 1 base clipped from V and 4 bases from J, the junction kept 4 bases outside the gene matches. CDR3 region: CASSQVGTGVYEQYF. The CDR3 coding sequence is TGCGCCAGCAGCCAAGTTGGGACAGGGGTGTACGAGCAGTACTTC.